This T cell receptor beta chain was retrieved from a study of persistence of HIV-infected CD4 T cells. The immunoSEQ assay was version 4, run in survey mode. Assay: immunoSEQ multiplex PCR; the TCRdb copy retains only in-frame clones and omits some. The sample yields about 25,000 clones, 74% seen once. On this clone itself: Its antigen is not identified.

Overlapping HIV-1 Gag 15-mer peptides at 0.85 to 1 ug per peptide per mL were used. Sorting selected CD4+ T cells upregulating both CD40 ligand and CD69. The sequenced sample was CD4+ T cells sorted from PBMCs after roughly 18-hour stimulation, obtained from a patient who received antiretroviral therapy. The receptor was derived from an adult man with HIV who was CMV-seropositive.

The CDR3 nucleotides are TGTGCCAGCAGCTTCGGGACAGGGGCCTACGAGCAGTACTTC. Translated: CASSFGTGAYEQYF. The rearrangement links TRBV11-3 to TRBJ2-7; 10 nucleotides align to TRBD1. CDR3 length equals 14 residues. V was pared by 3 bases and J by 2 bases, with 1 base of the junction left unmatched. CDR1 and CDR2 from the germline V gene are SGHNT and YENEEA.